This T cell receptor (beta chain) was sequenced in a study of T cell responses to AZD1222 COVID-19 vaccine. Study-wide background: The analysis combined second doses at about 4 or about 12 weeks. Whole-study results and caveats: Baseline seropositivity occurred in only a handful of AZD1222 recipients.

The V gene lost 1 base and the J gene lost 4 bases, with 13 bases spanning the gap. CDR3 length: 15 residues. Germline assignment: CDR1 LNHDA and CDR2 SQIVND (reference sequence). There are a few counts of this clone. What it binds is not known. Generated by immunoSEQ multiplex PCR, the TCRdb table keeps only in-frame clones and is missing some. The repertoire holds 100,000 or so clones, 85% to 90% seen once, with less than 20% in the top ten. The V and J genes are TRBV19 and TRBJ1-2; D is possibly TRBD1 (5 bases). Material: peripheral blood, obtained on day 0 of AZD1222 vaccination. The receptor was isolated from an adult in good health. The CDR3 region has the DNA TGTGCCAGTAGTATAGCCGCGGCGAGGGGCTATGGCTACACCTTC. Amino acids: CASSIAAARGYGYTF.